This T cell receptor (beta chain) was found in a study of blood T cell repertoires in COVID-19. Whole-study context: Samples of COVID-19 (acute and convalescent) were obtained from the United States, Italy and Spain.

Repertoires were generated with immunoSEQ multiplex PCR, while TCRdb's copy carries only in-frame clones and drops some. The sample shows 50,000 to 75,000 clones, about 88% of them seen only once. The CDR3 covers 12 residues. V gave up 6 bases and J gave up 7 bases; unmatched junction bases: 4. Sequenced material: peripheral blood. The V and J genes are TRBV12-3 or TRBV12-4 and TRBJ1-2; TRBD1 aligns across 8 bases. This sequence was found in a man at least 80 years old in a cohort sampled during active COVID-19. The CDR3 sequence is CASRTQGGGYTF. The DNA for the CDR3 is TGTGCCAGCAGAACACAGGGGGGTGGCTACACCTTC.